This T cell receptor (beta chain) was captured in a study of CD8 T cells in ankylosing spondylitis. Study-wide results and caveats: From matched ankylosing spondylitis synovial fluid, disease-linked clones were reportedly recovered at significantly enriched levels. Disease-linked clones bore a CD8+ phenotype and were relatively rare in peripheral blood.

This clonotype came up a few times. The target antigen is unknown. TCRdb fed the 5' RACE reads into MiXCR, producing one record per CDR3 protein. Altogether 300,000 to 350,000 distinct CDR3 sequences are present, around 21% being singletons, with the ten largest covering roughly 4%. This CDR3 comprises 16 residues. J gave up 5 bases and V 5 bases, and 14 bases lay outside the gene matches. The germline V gene encodes CDR1 SGHTA and CDR2 FQGNSA. This TCR derives from a female donor with ankylosing spondylitis or in good health (not recorded which). This chain links TRBV7-2 with TRBJ2-5; 7 bases are a match to TRBD2. The specimen was blood, either unsorted or a sorted T cell fraction (not recorded which). The CDR3: CASSRPPAGKGETQYF. CDR3 nucleotides: TGTGCCAGCAGCCGTCCCCCAGCGGGGAAGGGGGAGACCCAGTACTTC.